The TCR beta chain under discussion was sequenced for a study of metastatic and nonmetastatic thyroid tumors. Across the whole study: It was across blood and tumor or nodule tissue from malignant and benign thyroid patients that repertoires were compared. Regarding the study as a whole: Reportedly, malignant thyroid tumors had significantly higher TCR beta diversity than benign nodules, in blood and tumor.

As processed by the authors: Between-group CDR3 differences, defined by clinicopathological status, yielded a distant-metastasis classifier for papillary thyroid cancer. TCRdb re-called the PCR reads with MiXCR. TCRdb, not the original authors, processed these V and J calls. Among 30,000 to 45,000 clones, around 43% were seen once, and the ten largest hold less than 25%. The length of the CDR3 is 14 residues. V was trimmed by 5 bases and J by 6 bases, leaving 16 bases between them. Germline V gives CDR1 SGHTA, CDR2 FQGNSA. This clone was detected only a few times. Antigen specificity is unknown. Every patient underwent thyroid surgery untreated.

The sequencing input was tumor tissue. The chain joins TRBV7-2 to TRBJ1-2; D call uncertain. The sequence was collected from a male donor with papillary thyroid cancer or a benign thyroid nodule (not recorded which). Some clones in this sample may be carry-over from other donors' samples. The CDR3 protein is CASSPRAEADGYTF. CDR3 coding DNA: TGTGCCAGCAGCCCGAGGGCTGAAGCGGATGGCTACACCTTC.